The clone carrying this T cell receptor (beta chain) was counted only a few times. V shed 3 bases and J shed 0 bases, with 16 bases lying between them. Germline CDR1 is SGHDT and CDR2 is YYEEEE. The length of the CDR3 is 18 residues. The entry originates in a study of blood T cell repertoires in COVID-19. The overall study: Specimens from acute and convalescent COVID-19 originated in the United States, Italy and Spain. PBMCs, B-cell-depleted T cells, or T cells were the source of the cDNA or gDNA that made up the material.

Produced via immunoSEQ multiplex PCR; TCRdb's table is partial and in-frame only. Among more than 110,000 clones listed, roughly 76% were seen once. The rearrangement links TRBV5-6 to TRBJ1-6; no clear D. The sequence derives from a woman between 50 and 59 years old with active or convalescent COVID-19. What was sequenced was peripheral blood. CDR3 DNA sequence: TGTGCCAGCAGCTCTCTACGATACGATAGCTCCTATAATTCACCCCTCCACTTT. Its protein is CASSSLRYDSSYNSPLHF.